This TCR beta chain was sequenced in a study of cytomegalovirus exposure and HLA in healthy donors. Study findings and constraints: It is likely that the observed cluster of highly shared sequence variants was a sequencing artifact.

PCR used 60 Vbeta primers and 13 Jbeta primers. The data were produced by immunoSEQ multiplex PCR, yet TCRdb's version contains in-frame clones alone and is incomplete. The data show about 200,000 clones, roughly 87% seen once. This clone was observed a few times. The antigen is not known. The germline gives CDR1 MNHEY, CDR2 SMNVEV (reference sequence). The CDR3 runs to 15 residues. Losses at the gene ends were 5 bases for V and 2 bases for J; bases not matched to a gene: 6. The chain links TRBV27 to TRBJ1-5, with 7 bases identical to TRBD1. The TCR sequence derives from a boy younger than 10 in good health and CMV-seronegative. The sequenced material came from PBMCs. The CDR3 coding sequence is TGTGCCAGCAGTAGACAGGGACGAGGCAATCAGCCCCAGCATTTT. Translation: CASSRQGRGNQPQHF.